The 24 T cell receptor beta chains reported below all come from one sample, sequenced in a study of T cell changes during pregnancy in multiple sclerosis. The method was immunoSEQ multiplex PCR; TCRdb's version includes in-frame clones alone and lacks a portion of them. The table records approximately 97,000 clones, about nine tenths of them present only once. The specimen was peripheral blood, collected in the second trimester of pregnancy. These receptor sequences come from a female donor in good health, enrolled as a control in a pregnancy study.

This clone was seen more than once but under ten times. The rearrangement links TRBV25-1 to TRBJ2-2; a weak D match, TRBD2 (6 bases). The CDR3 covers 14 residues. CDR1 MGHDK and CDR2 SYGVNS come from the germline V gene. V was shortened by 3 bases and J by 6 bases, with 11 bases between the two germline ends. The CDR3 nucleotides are TGTGCCAGCAGTGACAGTTGGAGGGCCGGGGAGCTGTTTTTT. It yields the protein CASSDSWRAGELFF.

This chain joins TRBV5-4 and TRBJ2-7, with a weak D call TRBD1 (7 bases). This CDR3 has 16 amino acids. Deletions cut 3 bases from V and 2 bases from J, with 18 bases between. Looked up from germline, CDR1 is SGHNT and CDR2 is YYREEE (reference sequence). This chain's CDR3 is CASSYMGQRAAYEQYF. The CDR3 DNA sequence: TGTGCCAGCAGCTATATGGGACAGCGGGCTGCCTACGAGCAGTACTTC.

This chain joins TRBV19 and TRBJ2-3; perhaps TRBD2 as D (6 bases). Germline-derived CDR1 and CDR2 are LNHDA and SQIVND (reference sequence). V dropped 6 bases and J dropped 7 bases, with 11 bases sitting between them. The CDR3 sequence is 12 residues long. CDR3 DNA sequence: TGTGCCAGTAGCCCACGGGACTATACGCAGTATTTT. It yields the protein CASSPRDYTQYF. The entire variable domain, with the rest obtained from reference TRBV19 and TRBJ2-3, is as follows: DGGITQSPKYLFRKEGQNVTLSCEQNLNHDAMYWYRQDPGQGLRLIYYSQIVNDFQKGDIAEGYSVSREKKESFPLTVTSAQKNPTAFYLCASSPRDYTQYFGPGTRLTVL.

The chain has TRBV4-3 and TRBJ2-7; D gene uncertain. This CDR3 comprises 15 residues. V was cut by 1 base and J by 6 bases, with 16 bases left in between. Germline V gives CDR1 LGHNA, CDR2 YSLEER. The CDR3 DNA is TGCGCCAGCAGCCAAGTGACTCACCTCTTCTCCGAGCAGTACTTC. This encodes CASSQVTHLFSEQYF.

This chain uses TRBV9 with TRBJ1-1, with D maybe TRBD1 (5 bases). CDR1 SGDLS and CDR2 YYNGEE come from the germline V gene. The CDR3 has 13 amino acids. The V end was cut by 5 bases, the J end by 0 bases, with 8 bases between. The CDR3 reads CASRGPVNTEAFF. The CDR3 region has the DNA TGTGCCAGCAGGGGGCCAGTGAACACTGAAGCTTTCTTT.

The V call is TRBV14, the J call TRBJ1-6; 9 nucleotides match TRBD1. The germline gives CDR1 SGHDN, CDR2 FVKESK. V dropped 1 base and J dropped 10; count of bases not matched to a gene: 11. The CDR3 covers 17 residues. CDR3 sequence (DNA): TGTGCCAGCAGCCAAGTTCGCGGGACAGGGATTAACTCACCCCTCCACTTT. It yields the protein CASSQVRGTGINSPLHF.

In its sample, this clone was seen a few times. In nucleotides, the CDR3 is TGTGCCAGCAGCCAAGAGGGGCCGGGAGACGAGCAGTACTTC. It codes for CASSQEGPGDEQYF. The chain recombines TRBV4-2 with TRBJ2-7, with D maybe TRBD2 (6 bases). V was pared by 0 bases and J by 5 bases, with 11 bases between. Per germline, CDR1 LGHNA and CDR2 YNFKEQ. The CDR3 totals 14 residues.

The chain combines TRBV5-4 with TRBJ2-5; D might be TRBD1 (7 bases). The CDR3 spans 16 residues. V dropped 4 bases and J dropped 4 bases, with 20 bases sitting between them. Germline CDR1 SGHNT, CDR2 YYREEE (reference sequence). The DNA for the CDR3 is TGTGCCAGCAGCCCTGCGGGACAGAGTTCCGGAGAGACCCAGTACTTC. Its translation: CASSPAGQSSGETQYF.

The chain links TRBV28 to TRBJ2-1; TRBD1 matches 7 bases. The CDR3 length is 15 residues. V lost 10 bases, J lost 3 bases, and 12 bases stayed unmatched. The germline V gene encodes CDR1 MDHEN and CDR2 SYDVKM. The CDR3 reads CATLDRARLYNEQFF. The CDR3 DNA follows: TGTGCCACCCTCGACAGGGCGCGTCTCTACAATGAGCAGTTCTTC.

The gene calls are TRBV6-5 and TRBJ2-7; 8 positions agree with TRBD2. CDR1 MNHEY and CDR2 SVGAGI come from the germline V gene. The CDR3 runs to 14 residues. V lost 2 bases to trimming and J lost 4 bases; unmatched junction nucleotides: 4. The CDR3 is CASSYPGLGYEQYF. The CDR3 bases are TGTGCCAGCAGTTACCCGGGACTAGGGTACGAGCAGTACTTC.

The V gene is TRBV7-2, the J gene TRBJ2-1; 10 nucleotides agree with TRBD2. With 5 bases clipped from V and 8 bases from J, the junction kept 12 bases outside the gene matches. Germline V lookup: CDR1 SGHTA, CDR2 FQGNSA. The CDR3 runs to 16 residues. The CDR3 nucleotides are TGTGCCAGCAGCAGACACATAGCGGGAGGAAGCGATGAGCAGTTCTTC. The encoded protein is CASSRHIAGGSDEQFF.

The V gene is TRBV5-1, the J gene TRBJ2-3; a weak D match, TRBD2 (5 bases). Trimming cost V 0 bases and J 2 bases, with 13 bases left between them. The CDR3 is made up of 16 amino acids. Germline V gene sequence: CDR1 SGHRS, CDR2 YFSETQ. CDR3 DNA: TGCGCCAGCAGCTTGGAGGGCAGAGGGCACACAGATACGCAGTATTTT. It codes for CASSLEGRGHTDTQYF.

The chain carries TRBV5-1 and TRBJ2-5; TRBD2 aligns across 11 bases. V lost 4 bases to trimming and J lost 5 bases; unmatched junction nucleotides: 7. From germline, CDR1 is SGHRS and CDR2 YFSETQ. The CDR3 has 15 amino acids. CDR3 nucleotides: TGCGCCAGCAGCGTAACTAGCGGGGGCCAGGAGACCCAGTACTTC. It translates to CASSVTSGGQETQYF. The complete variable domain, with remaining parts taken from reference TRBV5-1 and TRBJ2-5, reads KAGVTQTPRYLIKTRGQQVTLSCSPISGHRSVSWYQQTPGQGLQFLFEYFSETQRNKGNFPGRFSGRQFSNSRSEMNVSTLELGDSALYLCASSVTSGGQETQYFGPGTRLLVL.

The CDR3, as DNA: TGTGCCAGCAGTTTATTAGATAGGGGGAAAAATCAGCCCCAGCATTTT. It translates to CASSLLDRGKNQPQHF. V is TRBV28 and J is TRBJ1-5, with D perhaps matching TRBD1 (6 bases). The CDR3 length is 16 residues. V shed 1 base and J shed 4 bases, with 14 bases lying between them. Germline CDR1 MDHEN, CDR2 SYDVKM.

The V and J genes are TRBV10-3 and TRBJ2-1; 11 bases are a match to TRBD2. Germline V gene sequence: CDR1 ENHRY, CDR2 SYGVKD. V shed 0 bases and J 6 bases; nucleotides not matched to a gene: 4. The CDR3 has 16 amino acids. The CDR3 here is CAISESGLAGGNEQFF. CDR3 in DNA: TGTGCCATCAGTGAGTCGGGGCTAGCGGGAGGCAATGAGCAGTTCTTC.

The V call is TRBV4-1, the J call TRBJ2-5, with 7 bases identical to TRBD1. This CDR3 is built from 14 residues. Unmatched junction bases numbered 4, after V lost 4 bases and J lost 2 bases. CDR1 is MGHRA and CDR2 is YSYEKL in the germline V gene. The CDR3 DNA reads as TGCGCCAGCAGCCGGGACAGAACACAAGAGACCCAGTACTTC. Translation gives CASSRDRTQETQYF.

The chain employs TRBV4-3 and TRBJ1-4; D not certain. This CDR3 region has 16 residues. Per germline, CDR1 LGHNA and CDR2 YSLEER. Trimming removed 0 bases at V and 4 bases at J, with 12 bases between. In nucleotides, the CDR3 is TGCGCCAGCAGCCAAGATCAGGCACACCTTAATGAAAAACTGTTTTTT. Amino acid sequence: CASSQDQAHLNEKLFF.

DNA for the CDR3: TGTGCCAGCAGCGTAGTAGGCAATCAGCCCCAGCATTTT. It is translated as CASSVVGNQPQHF. The chain employs TRBV9 and TRBJ1-5; D gene uncertain. V was cut by 0 bases and J by 2 bases, with 3 bases left in between. Germline V gives CDR1 SGDLS, CDR2 YYNGEE. The CDR3 has 13 amino acids.

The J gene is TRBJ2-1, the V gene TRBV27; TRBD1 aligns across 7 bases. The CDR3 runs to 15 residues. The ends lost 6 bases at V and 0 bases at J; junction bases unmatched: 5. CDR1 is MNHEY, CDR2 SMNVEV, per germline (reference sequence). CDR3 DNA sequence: TGTGCCAGCAGCGAGGGACAGAGCTCCTACAATGAGCAGTTCTTC. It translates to CASSEGQSSYNEQFF.

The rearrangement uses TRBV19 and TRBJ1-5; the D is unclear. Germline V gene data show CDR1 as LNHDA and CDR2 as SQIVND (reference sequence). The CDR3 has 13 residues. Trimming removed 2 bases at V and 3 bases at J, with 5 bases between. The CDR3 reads CASSIQDNQPQHF. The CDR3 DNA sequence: TGTGCCAGTAGTATACAGGACAATCAGCCCCAGCATTTT.

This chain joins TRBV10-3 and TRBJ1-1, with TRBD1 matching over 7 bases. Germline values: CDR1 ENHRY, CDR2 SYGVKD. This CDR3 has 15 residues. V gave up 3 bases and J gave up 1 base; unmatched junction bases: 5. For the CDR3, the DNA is TGTGCCATCAGTGACCCGGGACAGAAGAACACTGAAGCTTTCTTT. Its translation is CAISDPGQKNTEAFF.

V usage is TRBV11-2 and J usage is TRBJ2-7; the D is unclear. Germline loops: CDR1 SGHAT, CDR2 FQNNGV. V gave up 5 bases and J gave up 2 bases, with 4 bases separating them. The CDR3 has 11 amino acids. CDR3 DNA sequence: TGTGCCAGCAGCCACACCTACGAGCAGTACTTC. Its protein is CASSHTYEQYF.

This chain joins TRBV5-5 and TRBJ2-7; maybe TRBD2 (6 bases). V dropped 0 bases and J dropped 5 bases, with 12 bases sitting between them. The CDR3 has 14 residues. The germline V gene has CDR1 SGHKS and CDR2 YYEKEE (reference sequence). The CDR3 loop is CASSLGALADEQYF. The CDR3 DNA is TGTGCCAGCAGCTTGGGGGCACTAGCCGACGAGCAGTACTTC.

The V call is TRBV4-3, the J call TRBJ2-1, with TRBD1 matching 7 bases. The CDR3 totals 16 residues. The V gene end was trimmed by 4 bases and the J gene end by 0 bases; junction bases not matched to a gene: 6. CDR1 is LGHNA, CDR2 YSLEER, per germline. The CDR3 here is CASSPKGQSSYNEQFF. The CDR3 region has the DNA TGCGCCAGCAGCCCGAAGGGACAGTCCTCCTACAATGAGCAGTTCTTC.